This is a list of T cell receptor beta chains from one sample in a study of cytomegalovirus exposure and HLA in healthy donors. The data were produced by immunoSEQ multiplex PCR, yet TCRdb's version contains in-frame clones alone and is incomplete. Here the sample table reports 150,000 or so clones. The sample consisted of PBMCs. The origin of the receptors is a woman in her fifties or sixties in good health and CMV-seronegative. CDR3s include the opening cysteine and the closing phenylalanine or tryptophan. A D gene is named only where the DNA matches it firmly.

CDR3 DNA	CDR3 protein	V gene	D gene	J gene	CDR3 length
TGTGCCAGCAGTTGGACAGTTATGAACACTGAAGCTTTCTTT	CASSWTVMNTEAFF	TRBV6-5	NA	TRBJ1-1	14
TGTGCCAGCAACCGGGGGGGGGCGGATACGCAGTATTTT	CASNRGGADTQYF	TRBV9	TRBD2	TRBJ2-3	13
TGTGCCAGCAGGGGTTACAGCTCCTACAATGAGCAGTTCTTC	CASRGYSSYNEQFF	TRBV27	NA	TRBJ2-1	14
TGTGCCAGCAGTTACTTCAGGGGCACTGGCTACACCTTC	CASSYFRGTGYTF	TRBV6-5	NA	TRBJ1-2	13
TGCGCCAGCAGCGTGAAGACAGGGGGCTACACCGGGGAGCTGTTTTTT	CASSVKTGGYTGELFF	TRBV5-1	TRBD1	TRBJ2-2	16
TGTGCCAGCAGTCTACAAGAGGGGGGGCGACATAATTCACCCCTCCACTTT	CASSLQEGGRHNSPLHF	TRBV28	NA	TRBJ1-6	17
TGCGCCAGCAGCCAAGAGGGTGGGGGACTAGCGGGGACCTCCTCCTACGAGCAGTACTTC	CASSQEGGGLAGTSSYEQYF	TRBV4-1	TRBD2	TRBJ2-7	20
TGTGCCAGCTCACCACGGGCAGCGGGAGAGGAGACCCAGTACTTC	CASSPRAAGEETQYF	TRBV18	TRBD2	TRBJ2-5	15
TGCGCCAGCGAACAAGTACCTGATGAAACCGGGGAGCTGTTTTTT	CASEQVPDETGELFF	TRBV10-1	NA	TRBJ2-2	15
TGTGCCAGCACCCCGGGAGGGGGATTGGATTCACCCCTCCACTTT	CASTPGGGLDSPLHF	TRBV6-6	NA	TRBJ1-6	15
TGTGCCAGCAGTTACGGGGACACCCGGAGTATCGAGCAGTACTTC	CASSYGDTRSIEQYF	TRBV6-6	NA	TRBJ2-7	15
TGTGCCAGTAGTATTGGACTTAAGGGTTTCTTT	CASSIGLKGFF	TRBV19	NA	TRBJ1-1	11
TGTGCCATCAGTGGAAACCGGGACAGGCCACTCTTC	CAISGNRDRPLF	TRBV10-3	TRBD1	TRBJ1-2	12
TGTGCCAGCAGTTTAGGGAGCTATGGCTACACCTTC	CASSLGSYGYTF	TRBV28	NA	TRBJ1-2	12
TGTGCCAGCAGCCCTCTAGCGGGAAACACCGGGGAGCTGTTTTTT	CASSPLAGNTGELFF	TRBV4-2	TRBD2	TRBJ2-2	15
TGTGCCAGCAGCCAGGCAAGAATGAGCAATCAGCCCCAGCATTTT	CASSQARMSNQPQHF	TRBV4-2	NA	TRBJ1-5	15
TGTGCCAGCAGTGGGCAGGGCACGTCTCTCGAGCAGTACTTC	CASSGQGTSLEQYF	TRBV2	NA	TRBJ2-7	14
TGCGCCAGCAGCAGGGGGCTAGCGGGGGGTACTAATGAGCAGTTCTTC	CASSRGLAGGTNEQFF	TRBV5-1	TRBD2	TRBJ2-1	16
TGCGCCAGCAGCCCCAGGGCAGATACGCAGTATTTT	CASSPRADTQYF	TRBV5-1	NA	TRBJ2-3	12
TGTGCCAGCAGCCAAGCTAGTTTCGATACGCAGTATTTT	CASSQASFDTQYF	TRBV4-2	NA	TRBJ2-3	13
TGTGCCAGCAGTTACGACAGGGCACGGAGCTACACCTTC	CASSYDRARSYTF	TRBV6-5	TRBD1	TRBJ1-2	13
TGTGCCAGCAGCTTAATCAGGGCAAGAGAGACCCAGTACTTC	CASSLIRARETQYF	TRBV7-2	NA	TRBJ2-5	14
TGCGCCAGCAGCCCCAAGTGGACAGCTCCTAATGAAAAACTGTTTTTT	CASSPKWTAPNEKLFF	TRBV4-1	NA	TRBJ1-4	16
TGTGCCAGCACCCCCGGAGGGTCCAATCAGCCCCAGCATTTT	CASTPGGSNQPQHF	TRBV27	NA	TRBJ1-5	14
TGTGCCAGCAGCTTGAAGACTAGCTTGGGGGAGACCCAGTACTTC	CASSLKTSLGETQYF	TRBV11-2	TRBD2	TRBJ2-5	15
TGTGCCAGTAGTATAGCTGGACAGGGACGAAGCGAGCAGTACTTC	CASSIAGQGRSEQYF	TRBV19	TRBD1	TRBJ2-7	15
TGCGCCAGCAGCTGGGGGACAGGGGGCTCCGAGCAGTACTTC	CASSWGTGGSEQYF	TRBV5-1	TRBD1	TRBJ2-7	14
TGCGCCAGCAGCCAAGATGGAGGAGGGGCTCAGCCCCAGCATTTT	CASSQDGGGAQPQHF	TRBV4-1	NA	TRBJ1-5	15
TGTGCCAGCAGTGACAGTAGACAGGGGACTTATGGCTACACCTTC	CASSDSRQGTYGYTF	TRBV6-1	TRBD1	TRBJ1-2	15
TGTGCCAGCACCAAAACCAGGGAAGTAGGTACTGAAGCTTTCTTT	CASTKTREVGTEAFF	TRBV2	NA	TRBJ1-1	15
TGCGCCAGCAGCCCCTCGGGGGGGACTGCTGAGCAGTTCTTC	CASSPSGGTAEQFF	TRBV5-1	TRBD2	TRBJ2-1	14
TGTGCCAGCAGCGTAGGACAGTCGAACGCCGGGGAGCTGTTTTTT	CASSVGQSNAGELFF	TRBV9	NA	TRBJ2-2	15
TGTGCCAGCAGTGAGTCTGGGGGCCCCGGGGAGACCCAGTACTTC	CASSESGGPGETQYF	TRBV25-1	NA	TRBJ2-5	15
TGTGCCAGCAGTTTGCAGGGGCCCCTGATAGGCTACACCTTC	CASSLQGPLIGYTF	TRBV28	NA	TRBJ1-2	14
TGTGCCAGCAGCTTAGGACAGGGGTTCCCACCCCTCCACTTT	CASSLGQGFPPLHF	TRBV7-8	TRBD1	TRBJ1-6	14
TGTGCCAGCGGCCTCAGGGATGAGCAGTTCTTC	CASGLRDEQFF	TRBV6-1	NA	TRBJ2-1	11
TGCAGCGTTCAAGGACTAGCGGGGGGCGAGCAGTTCTTC	CSVQGLAGGEQFF	TRBV29-1	TRBD2	TRBJ2-1	13
TGTGCCAGCAGTGAACTACGAGGGACAGGGGCATCGTATGGCTACACCTTC	CASSELRGTGASYGYTF	TRBV6-1	TRBD1	TRBJ1-2	17
TGCGCCAGCACCCTATCGGACAGGGCAAGCGAAAAACTGTTTTTT	CASTLSDRASEKLFF	TRBV5-1	TRBD1	TRBJ1-4	15
TGCGCCAGCAGCCTTTTAGCGGGAGGAGAGCAGTACTTC	CASSLLAGGEQYF	TRBV4-1	TRBD2	TRBJ2-5	13
TGTGCCAGCAGCCAAGATCCCAGGGCCGACTATGGCTACACCTTC	CASSQDPRADYGYTF	TRBV4-2	NA	TRBJ1-2	15
TGTGCCAGCAGCTTAGCGGGGACCTCCTACGAGCAGTACTTC	CASSLAGTSYEQYF	TRBV5-4	TRBD2	TRBJ2-7	14
TGTGCCAGCAGCTCAGGCCCAAAGTTGGACAGGGGATTCATGAACACTGAAGCTTTCTTT	CASSSGPKLDRGFMNTEAFF	TRBV7-6	TRBD1	TRBJ1-1	20
TGTGCCAGCAGTTTAGGGGGCAGGACTGAAGCTTTCTTT	CASSLGGRTEAFF	TRBV28	NA	TRBJ1-1	13
TGTGCCAGCAGCCGGGACAGGGAAGCTGGAAACACCATATATTTT	CASSRDREAGNTIYF	TRBV4-2	TRBD1	TRBJ1-3	15
TGTGCCTGGAATGCAGGGGGCGGTGGCTACACCTTC	CAWNAGGGGYTF	TRBV30	TRBD1	TRBJ1-2	12
TGTGCCAGCAGTTTGGGCGATGAGCAGTTCTTC	CASSLGDEQFF	TRBV27	NA	TRBJ2-1	11
TGTGCCAGCAGTACTCCCGGACAGCACTACGAGCAGTACTTC	CASSTPGQHYEQYF	TRBV28	NA	TRBJ2-7	14
TGCGCCAGCAGCCAAGGTCGGCGCGGAGTCTCCTACGAGCAGTACTTC	CASSQGRRGVSYEQYF	TRBV4-1	NA	TRBJ2-7	16
TGCGCCAGCAGCTCCCGGGACAGTAGCACAGATACGCAGTATTTT	CASSSRDSSTDTQYF	TRBV5-1	TRBD1	TRBJ2-3	15
TGTGCCAGCAGCGAGGGACAGTCACACGGTCAGCCCCAGCATTTT	CASSEGQSHGQPQHF	TRBV7-8	TRBD1	TRBJ1-5	15
TGTGCCAGCAGTAGGGACAGGAACATTCAGTACTTC	CASSRDRNIQYF	TRBV6-5	TRBD1	TRBJ2-4	12
TGTGCCAGCACTACCAAGACTAGCGGGGGGAACCGCACAGATACGCAGTATTTT	CASTTKTSGGNRTDTQYF	TRBV28	TRBD2	TRBJ2-3	18
TGCAGCGCCCGGACTTCCCCTAGCACAGATACGCAGTATTTT	CSARTSPSTDTQYF	TRBV29-1	NA	TRBJ2-3	14
TGTGCCAGCAGTGTGGATTCTAGCGGACAAGAGACCCAGTACTTC	CASSVDSSGQETQYF	TRBV2	TRBD2	TRBJ2-5	15
TGTGCCACCAGCAGACAGGGGCCCAATCAGCCCCAGCATTTT	CATSRQGPNQPQHF	TRBV15	NA	TRBJ1-5	14
TGTGCCAGCAGTTACTCGAACCGGGCAGGGAGGGACACCATATATTTT	CASSYSNRAGRDTIYF	TRBV6-5	NA	TRBJ1-3	16
TGTGCCAGCAGCCCCGCGGGAGGGGAAGAAAAACTGTTTTTT	CASSPAGGEEKLFF	TRBV9	NA	TRBJ1-4	14
TGTGCCAGCAGTGCGCAGGGGATTGGCTACACCTTC	CASSAQGIGYTF	TRBV25-1	NA	TRBJ1-2	12
TGTGCCAGTAGTATGGCGGTCGGGACAGCGAGCAGCAATCAGCCCCAGCATTTT	CASSMAVGTASSNQPQHF	TRBV19	TRBD1	TRBJ1-5	18